This TCR beta chain was sequenced for a study of OX40 agonist ivuxolimab in advanced cancers. Study information: Of the participants, under 50% had some prior anti-PD-1, anti-PD-L1 or anti-CTLA-4 therapy, which was allowed. General observations from the study: In a subset of nonresponders, normalized T-cell clonal expansion was also low. Among patients with partial responses at 0.1-3.0 mg/kg, clonal expansion was among the lowest. At 0.1 to 3.0 mg/kg, clonal expansion of CD4+ and CD8+ blood T cells had occurred by week 6.

About this clone: Its cognate antigen is unknown.

The data were produced by immunoSEQ multiplex PCR, yet TCRdb's version contains in-frame clones alone and is incomplete. The sample lists tens of thousands of clones, about 88% seen once, with less than 1.1% in the top ten. Germline loops: CDR1 MNHEY, CDR2 SVGAGI. CDR3 size: 14 residues. Trimming at V came to 7 bases and at J to 4 bases, leaving 8 bases not matched to a gene. The J gene is TRBJ1-2, the V gene TRBV6-5; TRBD1 aligns across 8 bases. The sequence was obtained from an adult with an advanced solid tumor such as melanoma, head and neck, liver or kidney cancer. Sequencing used CD4+ or CD8+ T cells sorted from blood, obtained in a trial of the OX40 agonist ivuxolimab. This chain's CDR3 is CASNRQGTLYGYTF. CDR3 DNA: TGTGCCAGCAATAGACAGGGGACCCTCTATGGCTACACCTTC.